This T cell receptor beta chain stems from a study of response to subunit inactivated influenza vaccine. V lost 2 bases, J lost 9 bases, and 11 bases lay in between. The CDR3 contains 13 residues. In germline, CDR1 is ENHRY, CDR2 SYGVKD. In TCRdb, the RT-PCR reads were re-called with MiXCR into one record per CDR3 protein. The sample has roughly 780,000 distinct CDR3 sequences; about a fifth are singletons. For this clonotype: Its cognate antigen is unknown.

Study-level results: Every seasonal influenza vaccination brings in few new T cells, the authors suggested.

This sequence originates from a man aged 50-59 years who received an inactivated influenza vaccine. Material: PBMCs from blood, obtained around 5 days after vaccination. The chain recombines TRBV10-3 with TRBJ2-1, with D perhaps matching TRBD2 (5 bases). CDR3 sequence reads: CAISEAVRVEQFF. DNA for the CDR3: TGTGCCATCAGTGAGGCGGTGCGGGTTGAGCAGTTCTTC.